One sample yielded the 20 T cell receptor beta chains listed below, sequenced in a study of blood T cell repertoires in COVID-19. Sequenced by immunoSEQ multiplex PCR; TCRdb stores in-frame clones only, minus some. The top ten hold approximately 15% of the sample, which has roughly 30,000 clones, roughly 80% seen once. Sequenced: peripheral blood. Receptors were obtained from a woman in her sixties with acute or convalescent COVID-19.

The chain recombines TRBV28 with TRBJ1-1; 8 bases are shared with TRBD1. V lost 5 bases to trimming and J lost 9 bases; unmatched junction nucleotides: 11. The V gene's germline CDR1 is MDHEN and CDR2 SYDVKM. This CDR3 region has 14 residues. CDR3 sequence reads: CASSKSTGARKAFF. The CDR3 DNA reads TGTGCCAGCAGTAAGTCGACAGGGGCCAGGAAAGCTTTCTTT.

The V call is TRBV5-1, the J call TRBJ2-1, with 10 bases aligning to TRBD2. Trimming removed 6 bases from V and 2 bases from J; junction bases left unmatched: 5. CDR1 and CDR2 (germline): SGHRS, YFSETQ. The CDR3 consists of 15 residues. The CDR3 sequence: CASIPLAGTYNEQFF. The CDR3 region has the DNA TGCGCCAGCATCCCACTAGCGGGGACCTACAATGAGCAGTTCTTC.

The J gene is TRBJ1-5, the V gene TRBV19; 7 nucleotides agree with TRBD1. The CDR3 extends over 16 amino acids. Unmatched junction bases numbered 4, after V lost 1 base and J lost 1 base. Germline assignment: CDR1 LNHDA and CDR2 SQIVND (reference sequence). In DNA, the CDR3 is TGTGCCAGTAGTATAGGACAGGGATGGAGCAATCAGCCCCAGCATTTT. Translation gives CASSIGQGWSNQPQHF.

The chain recombines TRBV24-1 with TRBJ2-3; the D gene is possibly TRBD1 (6 bases). This CDR3 is 16 amino acids long. Germline CDR1 and CDR2: KGHDR and SFDVKD. Trimming left V 1 base short and J 6 bases short, with 16 bases between. This CDR3 is CATSDLGDNRRDTQYF. The DNA of the CDR3 is TGTGCCACCAGTGATTTAGGGGACAACAGGAGGGATACGCAGTATTTT.

The chain is built from TRBV18 and TRBJ1-1, with D possibly TRBD1 on 6 matching bases. This CDR3 is built from 14 residues. Germline V gene lookup returns CDR1 KGHSH and CDR2 LQKENI. Deletions cut 3 bases from V and 3 bases from J, with 11 bases between. CDR3 region: CASSPINRDTEAFF. The CDR3 DNA is TGTGCCAGCTCACCTATAAACAGGGACACTGAAGCTTTCTTT.

The chain has TRBV11-2 and TRBJ1-5, with D tentatively TRBD1 (6 bases). Between the trimmed V and J ends, which lost 1 base and 1 base, there was a span of 8 bases. The CDR3 is made up of 15 amino acids. From germline, CDR1 is SGHAT and CDR2 FQNNGV. The CDR3 DNA reads TGTGCCAGCAGCTTAGGGCAGGGGAGCAATCAGCCCCAGCATTTT. Its translation is CASSLGQGSNQPQHF.

Regarding this clone: Other DNA sequences in this sample translate to the same CDR3. The chain's CDR3 is CASRLQGLANYGYTF. The CDR3 coding sequence is TGTGCCAGCCGTCTTCAGGGACTAGCTAACTATGGCTACACCTTC. The chain has TRBV2 and TRBJ1-2; D is possibly TRBD1 (5 bases). Germline-derived CDR1 and CDR2 are SNHLY and FYNNEI. The CDR3 totals 15 residues. Between the trimmed V and J ends, which lost 8 bases and 0 bases, there was a span of 16 bases.

This chain joins TRBV19 and TRBJ1-5; D is undetermined. CDR3 length: 15 residues. The germline V gene encodes CDR1 LNHDA and CDR2 SQIVND (reference sequence). V lost 4 bases to trimming and J lost 0 bases, with 10 bases between them. In nucleotides, the CDR3 is TGTGCCAGTAGTAAGCAGACAAGTAGCAATCAGCCCCAGCATTTT. Translation gives CASSKQTSSNQPQHF.

The gene calls are TRBV6-2 or TRBV6-3 and TRBJ2-7; D might be TRBD1 (5 bases). The length of the CDR3 is 17 residues. Per germline, CDR1 MNHEY and CDR2 SVGEGT. Trimming pared 2 bases from V and 0 bases from J, leaving 17 bases between. The CDR3 is CASSYDKTEGFSYEQYF. The DNA of the CDR3 is TGTGCCAGCAGTTACGATAAGACAGAAGGATTCTCCTACGAGCAGTACTTC.

V gene TRBV6-5 combines with J gene TRBJ2-7; possible D gene TRBD1, 5 bases. The germline V and J ends were trimmed by 7 bases and 1 base, with 11 bases remaining between them. Germline CDR1 is MNHEY and CDR2 is SVGAGI. The CDR3 is 13 residues long. In DNA form, the CDR3 reads TGTGCCAGCACCAAAGACAGTTCCTACGAGCAGTACTTC. Its protein product is CASTKDSSYEQYF.

The chain uses TRBV9 and TRBJ1-2; D is unclear. CDR3 length equals 14 residues. Looked up from germline, CDR1 is SGDLS and CDR2 is YYNGEE. V dropped 4 bases and J dropped 0 bases, with 10 bases sitting between them. The CDR3 coding sequence is TGTGCCAGCAGCTTCGACTTAGCTAACTATGGCTACACCTTC. Its translation: CASSFDLANYGYTF.

The chain couples TRBV7-9 to TRBJ2-1; 8 bases align to TRBD2. Germline CDR1 reads SEHNR; CDR2 reads FQNEAQ (reference sequence). V lost 0 bases and J lost 7; bases outside the gene matches: 8. CDR3 size: 16 residues. CDR3 in amino acids: CASSLAQPGGGNEQFF. In nucleotides, the CDR3 is TGTGCCAGCAGCTTAGCCCAGCCGGGGGGGGGTAATGAGCAGTTCTTC.

The rearrangement joins TRBV7-3 to TRBJ2-5; D remains ambiguous. The germline V gene encodes CDR1 SGHTA and CDR2 FQGTGA. V lost 2 bases to trimming and J lost 4 bases, with 8 bases between them. This CDR3 comprises 13 residues. For the CDR3, the DNA is TGTGCCAGCAGCTTATCCGGTTTAGAGACCCAGTACTTC. It yields the protein CASSLSGLETQYF.

The chain links TRBV21-1 to TRBJ2-4; the D call TRBD1 from the table was never checked on the DNA. TRBV21-1 is a listed pseudogene. The CDR3 contains 16 residues. The CDR3 bases are TGTGCCAGCAGCAAACTCCGGGACAGGGGAAAAAACATTCAGTACTTC. This codes for CASSKLRDRGKNIQYF.

The V call is TRBV9, the J call TRBJ2-4; D is possibly TRBD1 (6 bases). This CDR3 has 14 residues. Trimming pared 3 bases from V and 6 bases from J, leaving 13 bases between. Per germline, CDR1 SGDLS and CDR2 YYNGEE. CDR3 nucleotide sequence: TGTGCCAGCAGCGGCCAAACAGGGATAAACATTCAGTACTTC. Translation: CASSGQTGINIQYF.

V is TRBV18 and J is TRBJ1-1; TRBD1 matches at 8 bases. The CDR3 is made up of 14 amino acids. V was pared by 3 bases and J by 2 bases, with 2 bases of the junction left unmatched. CDR1 is KGHSH and CDR2 is LQKENI in the germline V gene. For the CDR3, the DNA is TGTGCCAGCTCACCGACAGGGGACAACACTGAAGCTTTCTTT. Its protein is CASSPTGDNTEAFF.

This chain links TRBV3-1 (or the pseudogene TRBV3-2) with TRBJ1-6; 11 bases are shared with TRBD1. Trimming at V came to 4 bases and at J to 9 bases, leaving 8 bases not matched to a gene. The CDR3 loop spans 16 amino acids. Germline assignment: CDR1 LGHDT and CDR2 YNNKEL (reference sequence). The CDR3 is CASSLGQGAPRSPLHF. The CDR3 DNA sequence: TGTGCCAGCAGCCTAGGACAGGGGGCGCCCCGTTCACCCCTCCACTTT.

The chain couples TRBV19 to TRBJ2-7, with D possibly TRBD2 on 5 matching bases. Germline CDR1 is LNHDA and CDR2 is SQIVND (reference sequence). V dropped 5 bases and J dropped 7 bases, with 18 bases sitting between them. This CDR3 spans 14 amino acids. The CDR3 spells CASSSRGRPGEQYF. The CDR3 DNA is TGTGCCAGTAGTTCCCGTGGTAGGCCGGGGGAGCAGTACTTC.

This clone was detected ten times or more. The J gene is TRBJ2-3, the V gene TRBV6-2 or TRBV6-3; TRBD2 aligns across 7 bases. This CDR3 contains 15 residues. Looked up from germline, CDR1 is MNHEY and CDR2 is SVGEGT. Germline trimming cut 2 bases from V and 4 bases from J; bases unmatched to any gene: 6. DNA for the CDR3: TGTGCCAGCAGTTACGTCGCGGGGAGGGCAGATACGCAGTATTTT. Residues: CASSYVAGRADTQYF.

This sequence joins TRBV27 and TRBJ2-7, with a tentative D call TRBD1 (5 bases). The CDR3 consists of 17 residues. CDR1 is MNHEY, CDR2 SMNVEV, per germline (reference sequence). The V and J ends lost 7 bases and 3 bases respectively, with 25 bases between them. In DNA form, the CDR3 reads TGTGCCAGCAAAAGCCGTTCACAGGCGTACGTGGGCTACGAGCAGTACTTC. Translating it yields CASKSRSQAYVGYEQYF.